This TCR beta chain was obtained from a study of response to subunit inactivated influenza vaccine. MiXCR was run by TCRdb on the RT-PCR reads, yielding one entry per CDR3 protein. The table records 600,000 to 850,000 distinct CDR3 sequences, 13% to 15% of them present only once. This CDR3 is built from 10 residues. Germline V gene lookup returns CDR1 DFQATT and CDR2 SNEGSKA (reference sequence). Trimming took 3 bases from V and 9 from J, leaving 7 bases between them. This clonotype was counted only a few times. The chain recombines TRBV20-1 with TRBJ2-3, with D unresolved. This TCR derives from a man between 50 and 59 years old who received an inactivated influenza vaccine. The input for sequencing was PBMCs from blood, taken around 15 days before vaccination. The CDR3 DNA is TGCAGTGCTAGGTTGGGAACGCAGTATTTT. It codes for CSARLGTQYF.